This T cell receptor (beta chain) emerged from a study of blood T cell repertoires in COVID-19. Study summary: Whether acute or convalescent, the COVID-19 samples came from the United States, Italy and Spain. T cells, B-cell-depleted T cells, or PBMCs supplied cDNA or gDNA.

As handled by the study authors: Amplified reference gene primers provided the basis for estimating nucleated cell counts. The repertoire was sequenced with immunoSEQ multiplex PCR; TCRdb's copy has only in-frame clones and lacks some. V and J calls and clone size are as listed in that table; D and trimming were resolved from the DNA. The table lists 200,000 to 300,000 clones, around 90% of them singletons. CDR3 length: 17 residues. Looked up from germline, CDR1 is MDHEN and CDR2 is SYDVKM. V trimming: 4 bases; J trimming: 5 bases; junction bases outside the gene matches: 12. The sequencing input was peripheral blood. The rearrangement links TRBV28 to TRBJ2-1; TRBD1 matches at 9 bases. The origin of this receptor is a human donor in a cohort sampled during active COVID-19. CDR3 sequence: CASSSHRGQPFHNEQFF. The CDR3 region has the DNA TGTGCCAGCAGTTCTCACAGGGGGCAGCCCTTCCACAATGAGCAGTTCTTC.